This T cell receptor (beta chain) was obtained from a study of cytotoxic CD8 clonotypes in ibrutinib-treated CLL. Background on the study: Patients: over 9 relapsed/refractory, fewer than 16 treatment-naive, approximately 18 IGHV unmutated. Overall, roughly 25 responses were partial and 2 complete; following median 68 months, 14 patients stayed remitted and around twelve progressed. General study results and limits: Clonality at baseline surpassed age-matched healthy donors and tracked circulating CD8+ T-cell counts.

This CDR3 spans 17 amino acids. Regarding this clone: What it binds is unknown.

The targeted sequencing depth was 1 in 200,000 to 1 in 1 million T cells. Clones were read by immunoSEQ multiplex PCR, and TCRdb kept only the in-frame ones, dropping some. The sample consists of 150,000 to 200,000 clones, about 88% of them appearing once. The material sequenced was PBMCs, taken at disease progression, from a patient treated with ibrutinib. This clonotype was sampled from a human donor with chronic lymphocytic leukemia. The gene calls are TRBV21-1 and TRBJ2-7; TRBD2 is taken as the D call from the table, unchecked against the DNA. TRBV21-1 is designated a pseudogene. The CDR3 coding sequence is TGTGCCAGCAGCACGCATCCCGGGACTAGCGGGAGCCACGAGCAGTACTTC. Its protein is CASSTHPGTSGSHEQYF.